These 21 T cell receptor beta chains originate from one sample sequenced in a study of regulatory T cells in long-lasting Graves disease (dated by TCRdb to 2020 to 2022). The time point label, as the study defines it: newly diagnosed GD, antithyroid drugs for less than 3 months. For both TCR sequencing and RNA sequencing, RNA was extracted from PBMCs using TRIzol. Libraries were prepared through multiplex PCR. TCRdb records Illumina HiSeq 4000 as the sequencer. iRepertoire HTBI primers and Arm-PCR amplification of CDR3 regions were used to construct TCR beta libraries. The public sequencing data were trimmed at Q25 with fastp and processed into clonotypes with MiXCR by TCRdb, which kept only in-frame beta chains. When rows share a CDR3 protein, they turn into one entry using the most common DNA and genes. The sample table holds around 230,000 distinct CDR3 sequences, of which about 18% were seen once. The top ten clones comprise around 21% of the sample.

This specimen consisted of peripheral blood mononuclear cells (PBMCs), obtained at new diagnosis, from a patient treated with antithyroid drugs. Receptors were obtained from a female donor with Graves disease.

This clonotype came up many times. The rearrangement links TRBV12-3 or TRBV12-4 to TRBJ1-4; the D is unclear. CDR3 size: 13 residues. V lost 6 bases and J 5 bases, leaving 10 bases between the germline ends. CDR3 sequence: CASRHNTNEKLFF. CDR3 DNA sequence: TGTGCCAGCAGACATAACACAAATGAAAAACTGTTTTTT.

This clonotype was counted only a few times. A clone one base away is much larger, so this may be a read error. The rearrangement joins TRBV28 to TRBJ2-7; 8 bases fit TRBD1. Germline CDR1 and CDR2: MDHEN and SYDVKM. V dropped 7 bases and J dropped 0; count of bases not matched to a gene: 8. This CDR3 region has 15 residues. DNA of the CDR3: TGTGCCAGCAATGCAGGGGGCCAGAGCTCCTACGAGCAGTACTTC. Translating it yields CASNAGGQSSYEQYF.

The J gene is TRBJ1-1, the V gene TRBV7-9; a weak D match, TRBD1 (6 bases). Per the germline V gene, CDR1 is SEHNR and CDR2 is FQNEAQ (reference sequence). The V gene lost 8 bases and the J gene lost 0 bases, with 16 bases spanning the gap. This CDR3 is built from 15 residues. CDR3 bases: TGTGCCAGCCTCCTCTCGGGGGACATGAACACTGAAGCTTTCTTT. Translated: CASLLSGDMNTEAFF.

Many counts were recorded for this clonotype. The genes are TRBV15 and TRBJ2-3; D is unresolved. The CDR3 length is 15 residues. Germline CDR1 and CDR2: LNHNV and YYDKDF (reference sequence). Trimming cost V 1 base and J 2 bases, with 10 bases left between them. The CDR3 DNA is TGTGCCACCAGCAGAGGTAACGCAGCCACAGATACGCAGTATTTT. This translates into CATSRGNAATDTQYF.

This clonotype was counted ten times or more. The V and J genes are TRBV12-3 or TRBV12-4 and TRBJ2-1; 11 bases fit TRBD2. J lost 3 bases, V lost 6 bases, and 7 bases had no gene match. This CDR3 is built from 16 residues. CDR3 DNA sequence: TGTGCCAGCAGCCCCAGCCTAGCGGGAGGCTACAATGAGCAGTTCTTC. Translation gives CASSPSLAGGYNEQFF.

The V call is TRBV19, the J call TRBJ2-7; D may be TRBD1 (6 bases). Germline CDR1 reads LNHDA; CDR2 reads SQIVND (reference sequence). The CDR3 contains 15 residues. Trimming shortened V by 11 bases and J by 5 bases, and 25 bases separated the two germline ends. Written as DNA, the CDR3 is TGTGCCGGCGGCCCCTCGGACAGCCTCTTCAACGAGCAGTACTTC. Translation: CAGGPSDSLFNEQYF.

This clonotype has ten or more counts. The V and J genes are TRBV19 and TRBJ2-3; D gene ambiguous. CDR3 size: 12 residues. Germline CDR1 and CDR2: LNHDA and SQIVND (reference sequence). The germline V and J ends were trimmed by 7 bases and 2 bases, with 7 bases remaining between them. In nucleotides, the CDR3 is TGTGCCAGTACCGGTTACACAGATACGCAGTATTTT. Translated: CASTGYTDTQYF.

This clonotype showed up many times. J is TRBJ2-7 and V is TRBV7-2; D is ambiguous. The germline V gene encodes CDR1 SGHTA and CDR2 FQGNSA. Trimming took off 5 bases at V and 2 bases at J, with 16 bases between the two ends. The CDR3 covers 15 residues. The CDR3 coding sequence is TGTGCCAGCAGCCCCGCCCCTGCCGTTGCCTACGAGCAGTACTTC. Protein sequence: CASSPAPAVAYEQYF.

The V gene is TRBV29-1, the J gene TRBJ2-5; D possibly corresponds to TRBD1 (6 bases). The CDR3 has 12 amino acids. Trimming removed 1 base from V and 4 bases from J, with 7 bases in between. Germline lookup yields CDR1 SQVTM and CDR2 ANQGSEA. The CDR3 spells CSVEGQVETQYF. CDR3 nucleotide sequence: TGCAGCGTTGAAGGACAGGTAGAGACCCAGTACTTC.

CDR3 nucleotide sequence: TGTGCCAGCATGCCATGGACCTTCGATAATTCACCCCTCCACTTT. It yields the protein CASMPWTFDNSPLHF. The V gene is TRBV28, the J gene TRBJ1-6; D not certain. The CDR3 has 15 amino acids. V lost 7 bases and J lost 5, with 15 bases in between. Germline CDR1 MDHEN, CDR2 SYDVKM.

As for this clonotype: This may be a read error: a much more frequent sequence differs by one nucleotide. This chain joins TRBV28 and TRBJ2-5; 7 bases map to TRBD1. This CDR3 region has 19 residues. The ends lost 5 bases at V and 5 bases at J; junction bases unmatched: 23. Germline V gene lookup returns CDR1 MDHEN and CDR2 SYDVKM. In nucleotides, the CDR3 is TGTGCCAGCAGTGATTTTCCCAGGGGGTCCGACCCGGCCAGGGAGACCCAGTACTTC. Protein: CASSDFPRGSDPARETQYF.

In this sample, this clonotype turned up many times. The chain combines TRBV5-5 with TRBJ1-5; 8 bases are a match to TRBD1. Germline loops: CDR1 SGHKS, CDR2 YYEKEE (reference sequence). The CDR3 runs 15 residues. V was clipped by 2 bases and J by 4 bases; unmatched bases: 5. CDR3 protein: CASSLQGGRNQPQHF. Here the CDR3 DNA reads TGTGCCAGCAGCTTACAGGGGGGACGAAATCAGCCCCAGCATTTT.

This clonotype was counted ten times or more. The rearrangement uses TRBV20-1 and TRBJ2-4; tentatively, D is TRBD2 (5 bases). This CDR3 is built from 15 residues. Trimming shortened V by 6 bases and J by 3 bases, and 18 bases separated the two germline ends. CDR1 DFQATT and CDR2 SNEGSKA come from the germline V gene (reference sequence). The DNA for the CDR3 is TGCAGTGCCCCAGACCAACTAGGAAGCAAAAACATTCAGTACTTC. This gives the protein CSAPDQLGSKNIQYF.

There are a few counts of this clonotype. Since a much larger clone is just one base distant, this may be a read error. This chain uses TRBV28 with TRBJ1-5; no reliable D call. Germline loops: CDR1 MDHEN, CDR2 SYDVKM. CDR3 size: 13 residues. CDR3 DNA sequence: TGTGTCAGTTTTGGGCAGGTCGATCAGCCCCAGCATTTT. It translates to CVSFGQVDQPQHF.

This clonotype was counted at least ten times. In nucleotides, the CDR3 is TGTGCCAGCGGGACTAGGGGAAATAATGAGCAGTTCTTC. This sequence encodes CASGTRGNNEQFF. The V call is TRBV19, the J call TRBJ2-1; the match to TRBD2 covers 8 bases. Germline lookup yields CDR1 LNHDA and CDR2 SQIVND (reference sequence). Trimming removed 9 bases from V and 7 bases from J; junction bases left unmatched: 8. This CDR3 region has 13 residues.

At least ten counts were recorded for this clonotype. This chain connects TRBV2 to TRBJ2-1, with 10 bases matching TRBD2. This CDR3 is built from 16 residues. Trimming at V came to 9 bases and at J to 5 bases, leaving 13 bases not matched to a gene. CDR1 and CDR2 (germline): SNHLY, FYNNEI. The CDR3 loop reads CASATPGLARHNEQFF. In DNA, the CDR3 is TGTGCCAGTGCTACTCCGGGACTAGCGCGGCACAATGAGCAGTTCTTC.

A note on this clonotype: A much bigger clone sits one base away, suggesting this may be a read error. The CDR3 here is CASSLFSGNTIHF. For the CDR3, the DNA is TGTGCCAGCAGTTTATTTTCGGGGAACACCATACATTTT. The V call is TRBV28, the J call TRBJ1-3; D gene ambiguous. This CDR3 contains 13 residues. CDR1 MDHEN and CDR2 SYDVKM come from the germline V gene. The full variable domain, completed using reference TRBV28 and TRBJ1-3, is DVKVTQSSRYLVKRTGEKVFLECVQDMDHENMFWYRQDPGLGLRLIYFSYDVKMKEKGDIPEGYSVSREKKERFSLILESASTNQTSMYLCASSLFSGNTIHFGEGSWLTVV.

The chain has TRBV7-2 and TRBJ2-7; 10 nucleotides agree with TRBD2. This CDR3 region has 16 residues. Germline-derived CDR1 and CDR2 are SGHTA and FQGNSA. J gave up 4 bases and V 5 bases, and 11 bases lay outside the gene matches. CDR3: CASSPGWLAGAYEQYF. For the CDR3, the DNA is TGTGCCAGCAGCCCAGGATGGCTAGCGGGAGCGTACGAGCAGTACTTC.

This clonotype has ten or more counts. This chain links TRBV20-1 with TRBJ2-3; 9 bases match TRBD2. With 0 bases clipped from V and 2 bases from J, the junction kept 3 bases outside the gene matches. The germline CDR1 and CDR2 sequences are DFQATT and SNEGSKA (reference sequence). The length of the CDR3 is 15 residues. In DNA, the CDR3 is TGCAGTGCTAGAGATGGCGGGAGGGTCACAGATACGCAGTATTTT. Translating it yields CSARDGGRVTDTQYF.

This clonotype has ten or more counts. The V call is TRBV11-2, the J call TRBJ1-1, with unresolved D. This CDR3 comprises 13 residues. Trimming shortened V by 0 bases and J by 8 bases, and 10 bases separated the two germline ends. Per germline, CDR1 SGHAT and CDR2 FQNNGV. The CDR3 here is CASSLDRRSEAFF. CDR3 nucleotide sequence: TGTGCCAGCAGCTTAGATCGGCGTTCCGAAGCTTTCTTT.

For this clonotype: A junction boundary mismatches the germline segment, possibly from a read error. The V gene is TRBV6-4, the J gene TRBJ1-2; D perhaps matches TRBD1 (5 bases). Germline CDR1 is MRHNA and CDR2 is SNTAGT. The CDR3 runs 13 residues. The CDR3 DNA is TGTGCCAGCAGTTACTCTCGGGGGGGTGGCTACACCTTC. This translates into CASSYSRGGGYTF.